Shown below are 22 T cell receptor beta chains from a single sample sequenced in a study of long-term antiretroviral therapy in people with HIV. Version v3.0 of the immunoSEQ assay ran at survey level. Assay used: immunoSEQ multiplex PCR; TCRdb lists only in-frame clones, some missing. The repertoire consists of tens of thousands of clones, with 82% occurring once and the leading ten covering under 15%. The sample in question was unsorted PBMCs, obtained 0.3 years after starting antiretroviral therapy. The receptors derive from a man younger than 30 with HIV.

The chain employs TRBV7-2 and TRBJ2-1, with 12 bases matching TRBD2. Germline values: CDR1 SGHTA, CDR2 FQGNSA. The CDR3 is 16 amino acids. Losses at the gene ends were 3 bases for V and 2 bases for J; bases not matched to a gene: 2. The DNA of the CDR3 is TGTGCCAGCAGCTTCCGACTAGCGGGGGCCTACAATGAGCAGTTCTTC. Its protein product is CASSFRLAGAYNEQFF.

V is TRBV2 and J is TRBJ2-5; D is possibly TRBD1 (5 bases). The V gene lost 7 bases and the J gene lost 2 bases, with 17 bases spanning the gap. CDR1 and CDR2 (germline): SNHLY, FYNNEI. The CDR3 is 15 amino acids. The DNA for the CDR3 is TGTGCCAGCACAGGGTTGGCGGAACCGCAAGAGACCCAGTACTTC. Translated, it gives CASTGLAEPQETQYF.

The chain has TRBV19 and TRBJ2-1, with D uncertain. V was pared by 5 bases and J by 7 bases, with 12 bases between. The CDR3 totals 13 residues. Per germline, CDR1 LNHDA and CDR2 SQIVND (reference sequence). In DNA form, the CDR3 reads TGTGCCAGTAGTCCCCGTCTTAGAAATGAGCAGTTCTTC. Encoded protein: CASSPRLRNEQFF.

This clone showed up just a few times. The chain joins TRBV7-9 to TRBJ1-2, with 8 bases that match TRBD1. The CDR3 sequence is 12 residues long. Germline CDR1 and CDR2: SEHNR and FQNEAQ (reference sequence). V gave up 6 bases and J gave up 8 bases; unmatched junction bases: 5. The CDR3 protein is CASRTGGSGYTF. CDR3 DNA: TGTGCCAGCAGAACAGGGGGATCCGGCTACACCTTC.

The V and J genes are TRBV25-1 and TRBJ1-5; TRBD1 aligns across 11 bases. The CDR3 contains 17 residues. From germline, CDR1 is MGHDK and CDR2 SYGVNS. V shed 4 bases, J shed 0 bases, and the junction held 5 bases outside the gene matches. CDR3 bases: TGTGCCAGCAGTGCGGGGACAGGGGGACATAGCAATCAGCCCCAGCATTTT. It specifies CASSAGTGGHSNQPQHF. Combining the CDR3 with reference TRBV25-1 and TRBJ1-5 gives the whole variable domain EADIYQTPRYLVIGTGKKITLECSQTMGHDKMYWYQQDPGMELHLIHYSYGVNSTEKGDLSSESTVSRIRTEHFPLTLESARPSHTSQYLCASSAGTGGHSNQPQHFGDGTRLSIL.

The chain carries TRBV15 and TRBJ2-7, with 11 bases fitting TRBD1. V was clipped by 8 bases and J by 3 bases; unmatched bases: 3. In germline, CDR1 is LNHNV, CDR2 YYDKDF (reference sequence). The CDR3 consists of 13 residues. The chain's CDR3 is CATGQGAGYEQYF. The CDR3 nucleotides read TGTGCCACCGGACAGGGGGCCGGCTACGAGCAGTACTTC.

This chain joins TRBV5-4 and TRBJ2-7; TRBD2 matches 8 bases. The V gene end was trimmed by 2 bases and the J gene end by 5 bases; junction bases not matched to a gene: 6. CDR1 is SGHNT, CDR2 YYREEE, per germline (reference sequence). The CDR3 covers 14 residues. CDR3 region: CASSFGSGTNEQYF. DNA of the CDR3: TGTGCCAGCAGCTTTGGTAGCGGGACAAACGAGCAGTACTTC.

This chain uses TRBV7-9 with TRBJ2-5, with TRBD2 matching over 8 bases. V lost 5 bases, J lost 6 bases, and 8 bases stayed unmatched. This CDR3 region has 14 residues. Germline lookup yields CDR1 SEHNR and CDR2 FQNEAQ (reference sequence). For the CDR3, the DNA is TGTGCCAGCAGCCCCCGGGAGGGGGGCAAGACCCAGTACTTC. This codes for CASSPREGGKTQYF.

CDR3 DNA sequence: TGTGCCAGCAGCTATGGGTACGAGCAGTACTTC. Protein sequence: CASSYGYEQYF. This chain connects TRBV14 to TRBJ2-7, with D unresolved. This CDR3 is built from 11 residues. Germline-derived CDR1 and CDR2 are SGHDN and FVKESK. Deletions cut 5 bases from V and 4 bases from J, with 6 bases between.

This clone was counted once. The chain couples TRBV7-2 to TRBJ1-2; D uncertain. V shed 5 bases and J shed 3 bases, with 10 bases lying between them. Germline V gene sequence: CDR1 SGHTA, CDR2 FQGNSA. The length of the CDR3 is 13 residues. The CDR3, as DNA: TGTGCCAGCAGCGTAATTGTGGACTATGGCTACACCTTC. This codes for CASSVIVDYGYTF. Combining the CDR3 with reference TRBV7-2 and TRBJ1-2 gives the whole variable domain GAGVSQSPSNKVTEKGKDVELRCDPISGHTALYWYRQSLGQGLEFLIYFQGNSAPDKSGLPSDRFSAERTGGSVSTLTIQRTQQEDSAVYLCASSVIVDYGYTFGSGTRLTVV.

This rearrangement joins TRBV7-9 to TRBJ1-3; D is undetermined. V lost 5 bases to trimming and J lost 0 bases, with 8 bases between them. CDR3 length: 14 amino acids. Germline V CDR1 and CDR2: SEHNR, FQNEAQ (reference sequence). The CDR3 is CASSPVISGNTIYF. In nucleotides, the CDR3 is TGTGCCAGCAGCCCCGTTATCTCTGGAAACACCATATATTTT.

The genes are TRBV27 and TRBJ2-6, with 8 nucleotides matching TRBD2. With 5 bases clipped from V and 4 bases from J, the junction kept 4 bases outside the gene matches. The germline V gene has CDR1 MNHEY and CDR2 SMNVEV (reference sequence). The CDR3 spans 15 residues. The CDR3 loop is CASSREGLGANVLTF. Here the CDR3 DNA reads TGTGCCAGCAGTCGGGAGGGTCTCGGGGCCAACGTCCTGACTTTC.

This clone was observed a few times. The genes are TRBV9 and TRBJ1-6; TRBD1 matches 7 bases. V dropped 3 bases and J dropped 8; count of bases not matched to a gene: 8. CDR1 and CDR2 from the germline V gene are SGDLS and YYNGEE. The CDR3 runs 15 residues. The CDR3 nucleotides are TGTGCCAGCAGCGCTCGGGACAGTACGTATTCACCCCTCCACTTT. Protein product: CASSARDSTYSPLHF.

The V and J genes are TRBV5-4 and TRBJ1-3, with D perhaps TRBD1 (6 bases). V was shortened by 1 base and J by 4 bases, with 9 bases between the two germline ends. In germline, CDR1 is SGHNT, CDR2 YYREEE (reference sequence). This CDR3 is built from 14 residues. Written as DNA, the CDR3 is TGTGCCAGCAGCTTGACAGGGCAAGGAAACACCATATATTTT. Encoded protein: CASSLTGQGNTIYF.

Of note for this clone: Different DNA sequences within this sample yield the same CDR3. The chain has TRBV28 and TRBJ1-4; D is uncertain. Deletions cut 5 bases from V and 0 bases from J, with 7 bases between. The germline gives CDR1 MDHEN, CDR2 SYDVKM. The CDR3 is 14 amino acids. The CDR3 is CASSPASTNEKLFF. CDR3 DNA: TGTGCCAGCAGTCCAGCCTCAACTAATGAAAAACTGTTTTTT.

The gene calls are TRBV5-1 and TRBJ2-1; 11 nucleotides agree with TRBD2. V dropped 2 bases and J dropped 4; count of bases not matched to a gene: 14. In germline, CDR1 is SGHRS, CDR2 YFSETQ. The CDR3 is 19 amino acids. This CDR3 reads CASSFDGLAGHRSYNEQFF. CDR3 bases: TGCGCCAGCAGCTTTGACGGACTAGCGGGCCATCGTTCTTACAATGAGCAGTTCTTC.

The chain combines TRBV19 with TRBJ2-4; D is unclear. Trimming removed 6 bases at V and 3 bases at J, with 9 bases between. Germline assignment: CDR1 LNHDA and CDR2 SQIVND (reference sequence). The CDR3 covers 13 residues. In DNA, the CDR3 is TGTGCCAGTAGCAACATACTCAAAAACATTCAGTACTTC. Its protein is CASSNILKNIQYF. The full variable domain, in which reference TRBV19 and TRBJ2-4 provide the parts outside the CDR3, is DGGITQSPKYLFRKEGQNVTLSCEQNLNHDAMYWYRQDPGQGLRLIYYSQIVNDFQKGDIAEGYSVSREKKESFPLTVTSAQKNPTAFYLCASSNILKNIQYFGAGTRLSVL.

The V gene is TRBV10-3, the J gene TRBJ2-6, with 9 positions matching TRBD1. The CDR3 length is 19 residues. The V gene end was trimmed by 0 bases and the J gene end by 1 base; junction bases not matched to a gene: 7. The germline CDR1 and CDR2 sequences are ENHRY and SYGVKD. In DNA form, the CDR3 reads TGTGCCATCAGTGAGTCGTATAGGACAGGGGTATCTGGGGCCAACGTCCTGACTTTC. Protein product: CAISESYRTGVSGANVLTF.

This sequence joins TRBV7-9 and TRBJ1-2, with a possible D match to TRBD1 (6 bases). The CDR3 runs to 13 residues. Germline V gene data show CDR1 as SEHNR and CDR2 as FQNEAQ (reference sequence). V gave up 3 bases and J gave up 4 bases, with 9 bases separating them. The CDR3 sequence is CASSFQGSYGYTF. The DNA of the CDR3 is TGTGCCAGCAGCTTTCAGGGGAGCTATGGCTACACCTTC.

This chain uses TRBV28 with TRBJ2-7, with D possibly called TRBD1 or TRBD2 (5 bases each). The CDR3 spans 13 residues. Looked up from germline, CDR1 is MDHEN and CDR2 is SYDVKM. Trimming pared 8 bases from V and 8 bases from J, leaving 19 bases between. CDR3 amino acids: CASERGRGYKQYF. In DNA, the CDR3 is TGTGCCAGCGAGAGGGGCCGAGGATATAAGCAGTACTTC.

V usage is TRBV6-6 and J usage is TRBJ1-2; D not resolved. CDR3 length: 14 residues. Germline assignment: CDR1 MNHNY and CDR2 SVGAGI (reference sequence). Between the trimmed V and J ends, which lost 1 base and 4 bases, there was a span of 10 bases. The chain's CDR3 is CASSYWQQGYGYTF. The CDR3 region has the DNA TGTGCCAGCAGTTACTGGCAGCAAGGCTATGGCTACACCTTC.

In this sample, this clone turned up a few times. The gene calls are TRBV4-2 and TRBJ1-1; TRBD1 might be the D (5 bases). Trimming took 1 base from V and 1 from J, leaving 13 bases between them. CDR3 size: 16 residues. In germline, CDR1 is LGHNA, CDR2 YNFKEQ. This chain's CDR3 is CASSQVGGFGNTEAFF. In DNA, the CDR3 is TGTGCCAGCAGCCAAGTCGGGGGATTCGGGAACACTGAAGCTTTCTTT.